This TCR beta chain was observed in a study of PD-1 blockade in classical Hodgkin lymphoma. TCRdb's copy holds only in-frame clones and misses some; the assay was immunoSEQ multiplex PCR. The data show about 97,000 clones, 75% to 90% seen once. The patients all showed relapse after autologous stem cell transplantation, while their brentuximab vedotin exposure varied. The source of this sequence is a human donor with classical Hodgkin lymphoma. The sequences come from peripheral blood mononuclear cells (PBMCs), collected before the second cycle of nivolumab.

DNA for the CDR3: TGCGCCAGCAGCCACCTAGGGGGGGACGGGGAATATGGCTACACCTTC. Protein: CASSHLGGDGEYGYTF. The V and J genes are TRBV4-3 and TRBJ1-2; TRBD1 is a possible D gene (6 bases). Trimming took off 3 bases at V and 5 bases at J, with 19 bases between the two ends. The CDR3 extends over 16 amino acids. CDR1 is LGHNA, CDR2 YSLEER, per germline.